One T cell receptor beta chain is described in this entry. These data originate in a study of T cells after somatic rescue of genetic block. V was pared by 1 base and J by 3 bases, with 6 bases between. Per the germline V gene, CDR1 is SEHNR and CDR2 is FQNEAQ (reference sequence). The CDR3 has 13 residues. TCRdb's table, derived via immunoSEQ multiplex PCR, lists solely in-frame clones and lacks some. The sample has approximately 14,000 clones, approximately 70% seen once. The V call is TRBV7-9, the J call TRBJ2-5; D ambiguous. This receptor was obtained from a boy aged 5 to 17. Sequencing was performed on peripheral blood mononuclear cells (PBMCs). The CDR3 nucleotides are TGTGCCAGCAGCTTAGATGGGAAAGAGACCCAGTACTTC. Protein product: CASSLDGKETQYF.